The rows below give T cell receptor beta chains drawn from one sample of a study of T cell responses to AZD1222 COVID-19 vaccine. Some clones are missing from TCRdb's copy, which holds only in-frame ones; the method was immunoSEQ multiplex PCR. The repertoire has about 83,000 clones, about 82% of them found once; the top ten carry 8.5% to 10%. The source material was peripheral blood, sampled on day 0 of AZD1222 vaccination. These receptors all come from an adult in good health. The CDR3 runs from the conserved cysteine through the conserved F or W. The D gene is left open where the match is weak. Some rows have no size entry. The others give once, few or many, or a class for an expanded clone.

clone_size	v_call	j_call	d_call	cdr3_nt	cdr3_aa
-	TRBV7-2	TRBJ1-1	-	TGTGCCAGCAGCTTTCTTGAGGCGGGAAACACTGAAGCTTTCTTT	CASSFLEAGNTEAFF
-	TRBV7-9	TRBJ2-7	-	TGTGCCAGCACCCCTACAGGGCACGAGCAGTACTTC	CASTPTGHEQYF
-	TRBV4-3	TRBJ2-4	TRBD2	TGCGCCAGCAGCCGGGGACTAGCGGCGAGTGTTCAGTACTTC	CASSRGLAASVQYF
-	TRBV5-1	TRBJ2-7	-	TGCGCCAGCAGCTTTAACCCCATAGGCCAGGCGGCCTACGAGCAGTACTTC	CASSFNPIGQAAYEQYF
-	TRBV7-2	TRBJ2-1	TRBD2	TGTGCCAGCAGCTTAGAGGGTCTAGCGGGAATTCAAGGTGAGCAGTTCTTC	CASSLEGLAGIQGEQFF
-	TRBV5-1	TRBJ1-2	-	TGCGCCAGCAGCCCGGGGTTCGATAGCTACACCTTC	CASSPGFDSYTF
few	TRBV9	TRBJ1-3	-	TGTGCCAGCAGCGTAGGGGGCACGTCTGGAAACACCATATATTTT	CASSVGGTSGNTIYF
-	TRBV25-1	TRBJ1-1	-	TGTGCCAGCAGTGAATATTTTGGGAACACTGAAGCTTTCTTT	CASSEYFGNTEAFF
-	TRBV24-1	TRBJ2-5	TRBD1	TGTGCCACCAGTGAGGGTAGGGGGCGTCAAGAGACCCAGTACTTC	CATSEGRGRQETQYF
-	TRBV2	TRBJ1-1	-	TGTGCCAGCGAGGACAACCGGGCTTCTGTGATCACTGAAGCTTTCTTT	CASEDNRASVITEAFF
once	TRBV5-4	TRBJ2-6	-	TGTGCCAGCGGCCTGGGGGGGCTAGGGGCCAACGTCCTGACTTTC	CASGLGGLGANVLTF
once	TRBV5-4	TRBJ1-6	-	TGTGCCAGCAGCTTGGGGGGAGGCGGGGCCGATTCACCCCTCCACTTT	CASSLGGGGADSPLHF
-	TRBV2	TRBJ2-4	-	TGTGCCAGCAGTGATGCAGGACCTAACATTCAGTACTTC	CASSDAGPNIQYF
-	TRBV9	TRBJ1-3	-	TGTGCCAGCAGCCCCCGAGTAGGGGTCGGTGGAAACACCATATATTTT	CASSPRVGVGGNTIYF
-	TRBV4-1	TRBJ1-5	-	TGCGCCAGCAGCCAAGAGAACAGCCGCAATCAGCCCCAGCATTTT	CASSQENSRNQPQHF
-	TRBV7-3	TRBJ1-6	-	TGTGCCAGCAGCTTAATTGTCAATTCACCCCTCCACTTT	CASSLIVNSPLHF
-	TRBV18	TRBJ2-1	-	TGTGCCAGCTCACTCCCCTCTTACAATGAGCAGTTCTTC	CASSLPSYNEQFF
-	TRBV28	TRBJ2-1	TRBD1	TGTGCCAGCAGGAACCAGGGGGCAGCGCCCAATGAGCAGTTCTTC	CASRNQGAAPNEQFF
-	TRBV7-9	TRBJ1-2	TRBD1	TGTGCCAGCAGCGGGGACAGGGGATACTATGGCTACACCTTC	CASSGDRGYYGYTF
-	TRBV18	TRBJ1-2	-	TGTGCCAGCTCCAGAGGCGGGGTATCGGACTATGGCTACACCTTC	CASSRGGVSDYGYTF
-	TRBV6-2/TRBV6-3	TRBJ1-5	TRBD1	TGTGCCAGCAGTTTCACAGGGGGCGGCAATCAGCCCCAGCATTTT	CASSFTGGGNQPQHF
-	TRBV7-9	TRBJ1-6	-	TGTGCCAGCAGCTCGAGGAATTCACCCCTCCACTTT	CASSSRNSPLHF
-	TRBV6-6	TRBJ2-2	TRBD1	TGTGCCAGCAGTTACTCGGGACAGTCCAACACCGGGGAGCTGTTTTTT	CASSYSGQSNTGELFF
-	TRBV5-1	TRBJ1-4	-	TGCGCCAGCAGCTTGGCCCAGGACACGTACGAAAAACTGTTTTTT	CASSLAQDTYEKLFF
once	TRBV28	TRBJ2-1	-	TGTGCCAGCAGAATGTCCTATTACAATGAGCAGTTCTTC	CASRMSYYNEQFF
-	TRBV10-3	TRBJ1-4	-	TGTGCCATCGCCCCGGGGGGGGCAGGAAATGAAAAACTGTTTTTT	CAIAPGGAGNEKLFF
once	TRBV7-2	TRBJ1-1	-	TGTGCCAGCAGCTCCTTTAGGTCGAACACTGAAGCTTTCTTT	CASSSFRSNTEAFF
-	TRBV7-9	TRBJ2-7	-	TGTGCCAGCAGCTTAGGTCTAAACTCCTACGAGCAGTACTTC	CASSLGLNSYEQYF
-	TRBV5-4	TRBJ1-2	-	TGTGCCAGCACCATTGGGGGGAACTATGGCTACACCTTC	CASTIGGNYGYTF
-	TRBV11-2	TRBJ1-4	TRBD1	TGTGCCAGCAGCTTGATAGGACAGGCGGAACTGTTTTTT	CASSLIGQAELFF
-	TRBV12-5	TRBJ2-2	TRBD1	TGTGCTAGTGGTTTGGGTGGACAGGGGAGTGCCGGGGAGCTGTTTTTT	CASGLGGQGSAGELFF